This T cell receptor (beta chain) was sequenced in a study of human versus mouse CDR3 diversity and MHC coevolution. Sequencing used immunoSEQ multiplex PCR; TCRdb keeps in-frame clones, though not all of them. The data show approximately 81,000 clones, just over 90% seen once. Turning to this clone: Its antigen is as yet unknown.

Naive CD4 T cells were sorted as CD45RO-negative, CD62L-positive. General study points: iCHAO1 estimated the human TCR beta repertoire at 1.5 million to 2 million clonotypes.

Trimming took 3 bases from V and 1 from J; bases not matched to a gene: 8. The CDR3 runs to 16 residues. Germline assignment: CDR1 SGHAT and CDR2 FQNNGV. Sequencing input: naive CD4+ T cells from blood. Subset meaning: CD45RO-negative CD62L-positive naive CD4 T cells. The V call is TRBV11-2, the J call TRBJ2-7; 8 positions agree with TRBD1. This TCR was sampled from a person aged 25-75 years in good health. CDR3 residues: CASSLGTTGASYEQYF. The DNA for the CDR3 is TGTGCCAGCAGCTTGGGTACGACAGGGGCGTCCTACGAGCAGTACTTC.